This entry lists 22 T cell receptor beta chains sequenced from one sample in a study of cytomegalovirus exposure and HLA in healthy donors. PCR used 60 Vbeta primers and 13 Jbeta primers. The method was immunoSEQ multiplex PCR; TCRdb's version includes in-frame clones alone and lacks a portion of them. Its listing shows some 43,000 clones. The sequenced sample consisted of PBMCs. The source is a woman between 25 and 40 years old in good health and CMV-seronegative.

In DNA form, the CDR3 reads TGCGCCAGCAGAGGACAGGGATCAACCGGGGAGCTGTTTTTT. Translation: CASRGQGSTGELFF. The chain recombines TRBV10-2 with TRBJ2-2, with 8 positions matching TRBD1. The CDR3 is 14 residues long. The germline V gene has CDR1 WSHSY and CDR2 SAAADI. J was trimmed by 5 bases and V by 6 bases; bases with no gene match: 5.

The chain employs TRBV4-1 and TRBJ2-5; D is ambiguous. There are 14 residues in the CDR3. The germline V gene has CDR1 MGHRA and CDR2 YSYEKL. Between the trimmed V and J ends, which lost 0 bases and 7 bases, there was a span of 12 bases. As DNA, the CDR3 is TGCGCCAGCAGCCAAGAATGGGCCAAAGGGACCCAGTACTTC. It specifies CASSQEWAKGTQYF.

V gene TRBV18 combines with J gene TRBJ1-3; D is uncertain. Looked up from germline, CDR1 is KGHSH and CDR2 is LQKENI. V lost 0 bases, J lost 3 bases, and 12 bases lay in between. This CDR3 region has 16 residues. The chain's CDR3 is CASSPPGRNHGNTIYF. CDR3 in DNA: TGTGCCAGCTCACCACCGGGCCGGAACCATGGAAACACCATATATTTT.

The genes are TRBV5-6 and TRBJ2-7; D possibly corresponds to TRBD2 (5 bases). Looked up from germline, CDR1 is SGHDT and CDR2 is YYEEEE. There are 16 residues in the CDR3. V lost 4 bases and J 0 bases, leaving 17 bases between the germline ends. DNA of the CDR3: TGTGCCAGCAGCCCATATAAGCGGCCTCTCTCCTACGAGCAGTACTTC. Amino acid sequence: CASSPYKRPLSYEQYF.

The chain has TRBV6-1 and TRBJ1-5; TRBD1 matches at 9 bases. The V gene's germline CDR1 is MNHNS and CDR2 SASEGT. The CDR3 contains 15 residues. With V trimmed by 5 bases and J by 2 bases, 4 bases remained unmatched. The DNA of the CDR3 is TGTGCCAGCAGTAAACAGGGGGCTGGCAATCAGCCCCAGCATTTT. Translating it yields CASSKQGAGNQPQHF.

This chain links TRBV7-9 with TRBJ2-6, with a possible D match to TRBD1 (5 bases). V shed 5 bases and J shed 0 bases, with 14 bases lying between them. Germline CDR1 is SEHNR and CDR2 is FQNEAQ (reference sequence). This CDR3 region has 17 residues. The CDR3 nucleotides are TGTGCCAGCAGCGAAACAGGAGTAAGCTCTGGGGCCAACGTCCTGACTTTC. Translation: CASSETGVSSGANVLTF.

Here the CDR3 reads CASSLGRQQGYSGNTIYF. The DNA of the CDR3 is TGTGCCAGCAGCTTAGGCCGACAACAGGGTTACTCTGGAAACACCATATATTTT. The chain combines TRBV7-4 with TRBJ1-3, with a tentative D call TRBD1 (6 bases). With 1 base removed from V and 0 bases from J, the gap between germline ends came to 16 bases. This CDR3 is built from 18 residues. Germline CDR1 SGHVT, CDR2 SQSDAQ.

This chain uses TRBV4-1 with TRBJ2-7, with TRBD2 matching 14 bases. The J segment lost 4 bases and the V segment lost 3 bases, leaving 14 bases of the junction unmatched. CDR3 size: 19 residues. Per the germline V gene, CDR1 is MGHRA and CDR2 is YSYEKL. The CDR3 reads CASSHLKRTSGRIEYEQYF. As DNA, the CDR3 is TGCGCCAGCAGCCACCTCAAAAGGACTAGCGGGAGGATCGAGTACGAGCAGTACTTC.

This chain uses TRBV6-5 with TRBJ2-1, with a possible D match to TRBD2 (5 bases). Trimming shortened V by 8 bases and J by 4 bases, and 9 bases separated the two germline ends. The length of the CDR3 is 12 residues. Germline CDR1 and CDR2: MNHEY and SVGAGI. In DNA, the CDR3 is TGTGCCAGCGGCGGGCCTTACAATGAGCAGTTCTTC. Protein sequence: CASGGPYNEQFF.

The V call is TRBV6-5, the J call TRBJ1-5; D possibly corresponds to TRBD1 (5 bases). The CDR3 is made up of 13 amino acids. V dropped 4 bases and J dropped 6 bases, with 10 bases sitting between them. In germline, CDR1 is MNHEY, CDR2 SVGAGI. In nucleotides, the CDR3 is TGTGCCAGCAGTTGGGGGGAGCGTCAGCCCCAGCATTTT. It encodes CASSWGERQPQHF.

The chain links TRBV4-1 to TRBJ2-5; 8 positions agree with TRBD1. Germline V gene lookup returns CDR1 MGHRA and CDR2 YSYEKL. This CDR3 contains 14 residues. The V segment lost 4 bases and the J segment 4 bases; nucleotides outside the gene matches: 5. The CDR3 here is CASSRTGGRETQYF. DNA for the CDR3: TGCGCCAGCAGCCGTACAGGGGGAAGAGAGACCCAGTACTTC.

This chain links TRBV13 with TRBJ2-7; 15 bases agree with TRBD2. The germline gives CDR1 PRHDT, CDR2 FYEKMQ (reference sequence). The V segment lost 3 bases and the J segment 4 bases; nucleotides outside the gene matches: 1. The CDR3 has 15 residues. The CDR3 spells CASSLGLAGGYEQYF. CDR3 bases: TGTGCCAGCAGCTTGGGACTAGCGGGAGGTTACGAGCAGTACTTC.

This chain connects TRBV4-1 to TRBJ2-7; 9 bases map to TRBD2. CDR1 and CDR2 from the germline V gene are MGHRA and YSYEKL. The CDR3 loop spans 16 amino acids. J gave up 6 bases and V 1 base, and 10 bases lay outside the gene matches. CDR3 sequence: CASSQVLAGGGGEQYF. The DNA for the CDR3 is TGCGCCAGCAGCCAAGTCTTGGCGGGAGGGGGAGGCGAGCAGTACTTC.

This chain connects TRBV6-1 to TRBJ1-5; D remains ambiguous. Germline values: CDR1 MNHNS, CDR2 SASEGT. The CDR3 spans 14 residues. With 8 bases removed from V and 2 bases from J, the gap between germline ends came to 13 bases. This chain's CDR3 is CASQTGGRNQPQHF. CDR3 DNA: TGTGCCAGCCAAACGGGTGGCCGCAATCAGCCCCAGCATTTT.

The genes are TRBV4-1 and TRBJ2-7, with D maybe TRBD1 (6 bases). CDR1 is MGHRA and CDR2 is YSYEKL in the germline V gene. The CDR3 sequence is 16 residues long. Trimming took off 5 bases at V and 5 bases at J, with 22 bases between the two ends. The CDR3 coding sequence is TGCGCCAGCAGCTACTCAGGGAGCAGGGGCCAGGACGAGCAGTACTTC. Encoded protein: CASSYSGSRGQDEQYF.

The chain has TRBV7-3 and TRBJ2-7; TRBD2 is a possible D gene (5 bases). The CDR3 runs to 15 residues. Germline values: CDR1 SGHTA, CDR2 FQGTGA. V was pared by 5 bases and J by 2 bases, with 16 bases between. DNA of the CDR3: TGTGCCAGCAGCCAAGGCCCTAGCCGCGCCTACGAGCAGTACTTC. Residues: CASSQGPSRAYEQYF.

This rearrangement joins TRBV5-1 to TRBJ2-1; the match to TRBD2 covers 8 bases. V lost 5 bases, J lost 0 bases, and 1 base stayed unmatched. Germline CDR1 is SGHRS and CDR2 is YFSETQ. The CDR3 loop spans 14 amino acids. The chain's CDR3 is CASRREGSYNEQFF. CDR3 nucleotides: TGCGCCAGCAGACGGGAGGGCTCCTACAATGAGCAGTTCTTC.

V and J are TRBV29-1 and TRBJ2-7, with no clear D. The CDR3 has 12 amino acids. V shed 4 bases and J shed 4 bases, with 11 bases lying between them. Germline CDR1 SQVTM, CDR2 ANQGSEA. CDR3 sequence (DNA): TGCAGCGTTGGAGCCAGCGCTTACGAGCAGTACTTC. Translated: CSVGASAYEQYF.

The genes are TRBV27 and TRBJ2-1; 9 nucleotides match TRBD1. The CDR3 loop spans 15 amino acids. Germline CDR1 is MNHEY and CDR2 is SMNVEV (reference sequence). V was pared by 7 bases and J by 6 bases, with 10 bases of the junction left unmatched. The CDR3 spells CASNHPGQGINEQFF. The CDR3 region has the DNA TGTGCCAGCAATCATCCGGGACAGGGAATCAATGAGCAGTTCTTC.

The V call is TRBV6-1, the J call TRBJ2-7; D is possibly TRBD2 (5 bases). Germline V gene lookup returns CDR1 MNHNS and CDR2 SASEGT. V gave up 2 bases and J gave up 4 bases, with 12 bases separating them. This CDR3 contains 14 residues. CDR3 DNA sequence: TGTGCCAGCAGTGAAAGAGGGAGACAATACGAGCAGTACTTC. Its translation: CASSERGRQYEQYF.

The chain employs TRBV9 and TRBJ2-7, with TRBD1 matching 9 bases. This CDR3 is built from 18 residues. CDR1 and CDR2 from the germline V gene are SGDLS and YYNGEE. Losses at the gene ends were 0 bases for V and 5 bases for J; bases not matched to a gene: 15. This CDR3 is CASSVAPEGGTGNHEQYF. The CDR3 DNA is TGTGCCAGCAGCGTAGCGCCGGAGGGAGGGACAGGGAACCACGAGCAGTACTTC.

V gene TRBV5-1 combines with J gene TRBJ2-5; TRBD1 matches 11 bases. CDR1 and CDR2 from the germline V gene are SGHRS and YFSETQ. CDR3 length equals 15 residues. V was clipped by 4 bases and J by 5 bases; unmatched bases: 7. The CDR3 region is CASSSGQGAMETQYF. The DNA for the CDR3 is TGCGCCAGCAGCAGCGGACAGGGGGCCATGGAGACCCAGTACTTC.